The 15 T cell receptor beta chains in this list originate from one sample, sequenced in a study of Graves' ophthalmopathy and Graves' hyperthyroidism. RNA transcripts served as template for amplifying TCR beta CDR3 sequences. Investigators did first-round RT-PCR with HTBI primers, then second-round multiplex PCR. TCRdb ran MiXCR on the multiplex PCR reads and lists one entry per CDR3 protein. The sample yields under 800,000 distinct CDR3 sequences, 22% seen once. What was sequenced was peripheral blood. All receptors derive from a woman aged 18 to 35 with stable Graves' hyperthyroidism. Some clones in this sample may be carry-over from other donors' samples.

CDR3 DNA sequence: TGCGCCAGCAGCCGAGTGGGACTCCACTGGGGGGAGACCCAGTACTTC. It is translated as CASSRVGLHWGETQYF. The V and J genes are TRBV4-1 and TRBJ2-5; a possible D gene is TRBD2 (6 bases). Germline V gives CDR1 MGHRA, CDR2 YSYEKL. V was pared by 4 bases and J by 5 bases, with 20 bases between. CDR3 length: 16 amino acids.

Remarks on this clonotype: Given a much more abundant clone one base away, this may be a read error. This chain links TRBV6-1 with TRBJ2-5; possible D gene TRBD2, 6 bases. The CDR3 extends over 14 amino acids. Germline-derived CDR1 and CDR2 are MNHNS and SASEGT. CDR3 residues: CASSEAGLAMTRYF. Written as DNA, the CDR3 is TGTGCCAGCAGTGAAGCGGGACTGGCTATGACCCGGTACTTC.

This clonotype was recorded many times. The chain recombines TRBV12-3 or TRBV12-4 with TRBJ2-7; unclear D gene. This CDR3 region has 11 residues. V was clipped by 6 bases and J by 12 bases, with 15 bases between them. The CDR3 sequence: CASSLSLRMYF. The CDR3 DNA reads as TGTGCCAGCAGCCTAAGTTTAAGGATGTACTTC.

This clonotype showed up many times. DNA for the CDR3: TGTGCCAGTAGTCCGGGGGACAGAGGATCACCCCTCCACTTT. Protein: CASSPGDRGSPLHF. The V and J genes are TRBV19 and TRBJ1-6; 7 nucleotides align to TRBD1. CDR3 length: 14 amino acids. Germline lookup yields CDR1 LNHDA and CDR2 SQIVND (reference sequence). The ends lost 5 bases at V and 10 bases at J; junction bases unmatched: 8. Complete variable domain (other parts from reference TRBV19 and TRBJ1-6): DGGITQSPKYLFRKEGQNVTLSCEQNLNHDAMYWYRQDPGQGLRLIYYSQIVNDFQKGDIAEGYSVSREKKESFPLTVTSAQKNPTAFYLCASSPGDRGSPLHFGNGTRLTVT.

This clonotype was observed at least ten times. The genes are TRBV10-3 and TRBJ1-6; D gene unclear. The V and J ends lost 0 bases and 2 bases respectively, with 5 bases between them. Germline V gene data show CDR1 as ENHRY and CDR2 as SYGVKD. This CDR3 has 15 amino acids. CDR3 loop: CAISESSPYNSPLHF. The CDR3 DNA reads TGTGCCATCAGTGAGTCCAGCCCCTATAATTCACCCCTCCACTTT.

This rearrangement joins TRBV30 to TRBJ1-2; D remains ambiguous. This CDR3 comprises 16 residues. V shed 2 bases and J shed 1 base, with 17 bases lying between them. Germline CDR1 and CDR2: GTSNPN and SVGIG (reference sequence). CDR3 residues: CAWSSGPSSFNYGYTF. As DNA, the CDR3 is TGTGCCTGGAGTAGCGGGCCATCATCCTTTAACTATGGCTACACCTTC.

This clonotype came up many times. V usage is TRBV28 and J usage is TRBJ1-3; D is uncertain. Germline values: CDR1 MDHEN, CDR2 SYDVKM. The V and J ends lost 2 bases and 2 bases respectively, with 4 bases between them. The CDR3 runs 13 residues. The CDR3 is CASSLVTGNTIYF. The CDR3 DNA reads TGTGCCAGCAGTTTAGTCACTGGAAACACCATATATTTT.

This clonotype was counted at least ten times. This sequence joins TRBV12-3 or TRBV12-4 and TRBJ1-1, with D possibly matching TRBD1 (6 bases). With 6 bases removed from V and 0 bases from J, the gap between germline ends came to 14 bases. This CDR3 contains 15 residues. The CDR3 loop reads CASSPDDRLNTEAFF. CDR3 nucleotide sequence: TGTGCCAGCAGCCCCGACGACAGGTTGAACACTGAAGCTTTCTTT.

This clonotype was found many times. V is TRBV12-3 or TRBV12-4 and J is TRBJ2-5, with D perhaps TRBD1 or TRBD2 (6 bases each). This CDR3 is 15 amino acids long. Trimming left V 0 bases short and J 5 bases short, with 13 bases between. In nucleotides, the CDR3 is TGTGCCAGCAGTTTAGCGGGGGGCGCGTCGGAGACCCAGTACTTC. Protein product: CASSLAGGASETQYF.

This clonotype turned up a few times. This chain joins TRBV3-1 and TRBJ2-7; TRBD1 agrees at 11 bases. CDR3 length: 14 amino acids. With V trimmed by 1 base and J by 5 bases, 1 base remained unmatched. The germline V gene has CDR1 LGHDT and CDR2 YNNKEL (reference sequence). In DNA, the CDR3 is TGTGCCAGCAGCCAAGGGACAGGGGGCGACGAGCAGTACTTC. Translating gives CASSQGTGGDEQYF.

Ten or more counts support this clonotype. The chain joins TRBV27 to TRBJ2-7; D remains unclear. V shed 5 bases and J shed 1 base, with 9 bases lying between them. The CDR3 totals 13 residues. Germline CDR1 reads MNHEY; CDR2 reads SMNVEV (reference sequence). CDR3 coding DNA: TGTGCCAGCAGTACCGACATTTCCTACGAGCAGTACTTC. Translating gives CASSTDISYEQYF.

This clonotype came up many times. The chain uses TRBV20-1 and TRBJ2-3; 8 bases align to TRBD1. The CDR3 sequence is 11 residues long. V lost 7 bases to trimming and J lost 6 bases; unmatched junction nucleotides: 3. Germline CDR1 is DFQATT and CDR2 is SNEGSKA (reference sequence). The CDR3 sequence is CSGDRGDTQYF. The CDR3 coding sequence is TGCAGTGGTGACAGGGGTGATACGCAGTATTTT.

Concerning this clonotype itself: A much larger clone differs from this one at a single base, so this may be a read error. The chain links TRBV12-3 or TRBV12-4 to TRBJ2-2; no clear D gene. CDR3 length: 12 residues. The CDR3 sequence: CPSSYGTGELFF. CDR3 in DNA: TGTCCCAGCAGCTATGGAACCGGGGAGCTGTTTTTT.

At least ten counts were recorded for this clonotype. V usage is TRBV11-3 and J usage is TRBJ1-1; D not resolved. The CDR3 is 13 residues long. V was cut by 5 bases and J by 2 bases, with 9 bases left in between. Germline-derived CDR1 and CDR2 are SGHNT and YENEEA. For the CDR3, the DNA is TGTGCCAGCAGCCAAGGATATAACACTGAAGCTTTCTTT. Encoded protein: CASSQGYNTEAFF.

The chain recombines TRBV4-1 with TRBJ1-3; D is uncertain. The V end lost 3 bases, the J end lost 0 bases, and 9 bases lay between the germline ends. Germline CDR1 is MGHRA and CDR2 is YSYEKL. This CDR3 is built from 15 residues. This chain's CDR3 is CASSQPTDSGNTIYF. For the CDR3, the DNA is TGCGCCAGCAGCCAGCCGACGGACTCTGGAAACACCATATATTTT.